These T cell receptor beta chains were read from a single sample in a study of shared clonotypes between healthy human individuals. The data were produced by immunoSEQ multiplex PCR, yet TCRdb's version contains in-frame clones alone and is incomplete. Among a few hundred thousand clones listed, over 60% were seen once. The sample taken for sequencing was memory CD4+ T cells sorted from blood. These receptors originate from a man under 40 in good health. Each CDR3 is given with its conserved first and last residue. A D gene is named only where the DNA matches it firmly. Expanded clones are given a class, and other clones once, few, many or no size at all.

D gene,J gene,V gene,clone size,CDR3 protein
TRBD2,TRBJ2-3,TRBV5-1,-,CASSKSTSRGTDTQYF
-,TRBJ2-7,TRBV9,many,CASSVDMIATAYEQYF
TRBD1,TRBJ1-5,TRBV18,-,CASSPPGQGGKNQPQHF
-,TRBJ2-1,TRBV29-1,-,CSVGGPGEQFF
-,TRBJ2-5,TRBV6-5,-,CASRRMGRQETQYF
TRBD2,TRBJ2-1,TRBV7-8,-,CASTITSGRQNEQFF
-,TRBJ2-4,TRBV7-9,-,CASSLGQTTRAVNIQYF
TRBD1,TRBJ1-2,TRBV15,-,CATSRERTGYGYTF
-,TRBJ2-4,TRBV4-3,-,CASSQDAVVGNIQYF
TRBD1,TRBJ2-1,TRBV7-2,-,CASNKDRGLGEQFF
-,TRBJ1-1,TRBV29-1,-,CSVPGEGNTEAFF
-,TRBJ2-1,TRBV11-2,-,CASSLNIDSYNEQFF
-,TRBJ2-1,TRBV7-8,-,CASSLRRKRQSENNEQFF
-,TRBJ1-5,TRBV19,-,CASRGPKAGENQPQHF